The 18 T cell receptor beta chains listed next were all sequenced from one sample in a study of somatic mutations in cytotoxic T cells in rheumatoid arthritis. Repertoires were generated with immunoSEQ multiplex PCR, while TCRdb's copy carries only in-frame clones and drops some. The sample includes approximately 20,000 clones, over 75% of them seen just once. The sequencing sample was made of CD8+ T cells sorted from blood. The source of these receptors is a woman between 50 and 59 years old in good health.

This chain connects TRBV30 to TRBJ1-5; D gene unclear. In germline, CDR1 is GTSNPN, CDR2 SVGIG (reference sequence). V lost 0 bases and J lost 8, with 14 bases in between. The CDR3 length is 14 residues. CDR3 sequence (DNA): TGTGCCTGGAGTGTACGAAACCTAGTGGAGCCCCAGCATTTT. It is translated as CAWSVRNLVEPQHF.

This clone has more than one count but fewer than ten. The chain uses TRBV21-1 and TRBJ1-2; the DNA was not used to check the table's D call, TRBD1. TRBV21-1 is given as a pseudogene. The CDR3 covers 14 residues. CDR3 coding DNA: TGTGCCAGCAGCAGGGGTCCAGGGTCCTATGGCTACACCTTC. Encoded protein: CASSRGPGSYGYTF.

The gene calls are TRBV7-6 and TRBJ2-3; 7 positions match TRBD1. In germline, CDR1 is SGHVS, CDR2 FNYEAQ. This CDR3 has 17 residues. V shed 4 bases, J shed 0 bases, and the junction held 10 bases outside the gene matches. The CDR3 DNA reads as TGTGCCAGCAGCTCTGACACGGGACAGTACAGCACAGATACGCAGTATTTT. Translating gives CASSSDTGQYSTDTQYF.

The V gene is TRBV5-4, the J gene TRBJ2-7; 8 bases are shared with TRBD1. The V gene's germline CDR1 is SGHNT and CDR2 YYREEE (reference sequence). V shed 4 bases and J 7 bases; nucleotides not matched to a gene: 7. The CDR3 extends over 13 amino acids. The CDR3 coding sequence is TGTGCCAGCAGCCACCCTACAGGGGGAGAGCAGTACTTC. Residues: CASSHPTGGEQYF.

The rearrangement uses TRBV9 and TRBJ2-4, with D possibly being TRBD1 (5 bases). The V gene's germline CDR1 is SGDLS and CDR2 YYNGEE. The CDR3 covers 15 residues. The V end was cut by 0 bases, the J end by 2 bases, with 9 bases between. The CDR3 bases are TGTGCCAGCAGCGTAGGGTGGGGCCCCAAAAACATTCAGTACTTC. Translated: CASSVGWGPKNIQYF.

The V gene is TRBV29-1, the J gene TRBJ1-1; D remains ambiguous. Trimming cost V 2 bases and J 0 bases, with 7 bases left between them. Germline lookup yields CDR1 SQVTM and CDR2 ANQGSEA. This CDR3 has 13 amino acids. The CDR3 protein is CSVEYPMNTEAFF. Here the CDR3 DNA reads TGCAGCGTTGAATATCCGATGAACACTGAAGCTTTCTTT.

V usage is TRBV11-2 and J usage is TRBJ1-2; the D is unclear. The germline V gene encodes CDR1 SGHAT and CDR2 FQNNGV. The CDR3 runs to 14 residues. V lost 4 bases and J 5 bases, leaving 14 bases between the germline ends. The CDR3 region has the DNA TGTGCCAGCAGCTCCGGGATGGTGGGGTATGGCTACACCTTC. Amino acids: CASSSGMVGYGYTF.

The chain has TRBV10-2 and TRBJ2-1; D is unclear. Germline CDR1 WSHSY, CDR2 SAAADI. The CDR3 sequence is 11 residues long. The V gene lost 3 bases and the J gene lost 9 bases, with 6 bases spanning the gap. The CDR3 protein is CASSESSEQFF. The DNA for the CDR3 is TGCGCCAGCAGTGAAAGCAGTGAGCAGTTCTTC.

This CDR3 is CASTPDTEAFF. As DNA, the CDR3 is TGTGCCAGCACCCCTGACACTGAAGCTTTCTTT. V is TRBV7-9 and J is TRBJ1-1, with D unresolved. The CDR3 covers 11 residues. Between the trimmed V and J ends, which lost 7 bases and 3 bases, there was a span of 6 bases. Germline CDR1 SEHNR, CDR2 FQNEAQ (reference sequence). The whole variable domain, filled in from reference TRBV7-9 and TRBJ1-1, reads DTGVSQNPRHKITKRGQNVTFRCDPISEHNRLYWYRQTLGQGPEFLTYFQNEAQLEKSRLLSDRFSAERPKGSFSTLEIQRTEQGDSAMYLCASTPDTEAFFGQGTRLTVV.

The chain links TRBV10-3 to TRBJ2-7, with D perhaps assigned TRBD1 or TRBD2 (5 bases each). Trimming removed 9 bases at V and 3 bases at J, with 12 bases between. Germline V gene lookup returns CDR1 ENHRY and CDR2 SYGVKD. The CDR3 runs to 12 residues. The CDR3 bases are TGTGCCATAGGGACGGGCGACTACGAGCAGTACTTC. Translation: CAIGTGDYEQYF.

The chain couples TRBV6-1 to TRBJ1-1; D gene ambiguous. This CDR3 has 13 residues. Trimming removed 5 bases at V and 2 bases at J, with 9 bases between. Germline CDR1 is MNHNS and CDR2 is SASEGT. CDR3: CASSPRANTEAFF. DNA for the CDR3: TGTGCCAGCAGTCCTAGGGCAAACACTGAAGCTTTCTTT.

There are a few counts of this clone. V and J are TRBV4-3 and TRBJ1-1, with no clear D. The length of the CDR3 is 13 residues. CDR1 LGHNA and CDR2 YSLEER come from the germline V gene. V dropped 1 base and J dropped 4 bases, with 7 bases sitting between them. CDR3 region: CASSQVQLTEAFF. As DNA, the CDR3 is TGCGCCAGCAGCCAAGTACAGCTCACTGAAGCTTTCTTT.

The J gene is TRBJ2-3, the V gene TRBV19; a possible D gene is TRBD2 (6 bases). Germline CDR1 and CDR2: LNHDA and SQIVND (reference sequence). Trimming pared 5 bases from V and 2 bases from J, leaving 14 bases between. The CDR3 covers 15 residues. The CDR3 DNA reads TGTGCCAGTAGTGCCACGGGGGTTTTCACAGATACGCAGTATTTT. As protein: CASSATGVFTDTQYF.

The V call is TRBV2, the J call TRBJ2-7, with D possibly TRBD2 on 6 matching bases. Germline CDR1 is SNHLY and CDR2 is FYNNEI. This CDR3 has 14 amino acids. Trimming took 5 bases from V and 1 from J, leaving 12 bases between them. The CDR3 loop is CASSTGTLSYEQYF. CDR3 coding DNA: TGTGCCAGCAGTACCGGGACTTTATCCTACGAGCAGTACTTC.

This clone has just a few counts. J is TRBJ2-5 and V is TRBV9; 9 positions match TRBD2. Germline V CDR1 and CDR2: SGDLS, YYNGEE. V shed 3 bases, J shed 5 bases, and the junction held 14 bases outside the gene matches. This CDR3 has 17 amino acids. The CDR3 reads CASSATLDVAGAETQYF. The CDR3 DNA is TGTGCCAGCAGCGCCACTTTAGATGTAGCGGGGGCCGAGACCCAGTACTTC. The variable domain in full, completed from reference TRBV9 and TRBJ2-5, reads DSGVTQTPKHLITATGQRVTLRCSPRSGDLSVYWYQQSLDQGLQFLIQYYNGEERAKGNILERFSAQQFPDLHSELNLSSLELGDSALYFCASSATLDVAGAETQYFGPGTRLLVL.

V and J are TRBV28 and TRBJ1-5; TRBD1 agrees at 7 bases. The CDR3 contains 16 residues. The germline V gene encodes CDR1 MDHEN and CDR2 SYDVKM. V shed 7 bases, J shed 3 bases, and the junction held 12 bases outside the gene matches. In DNA form, the CDR3 reads TGTGCCAGCACCACTCTTCAGGGGGATGACAATCAGCCCCAGCATTTT. Translating gives CASTTLQGDDNQPQHF.

This clone is medium-sized by share. V and J are TRBV9 and TRBJ1-2, with TRBD1 as a possible D gene (6 bases). The CDR3 loop spans 15 amino acids. Trimming left V 4 bases short and J 12 bases short, with 25 bases between. In germline, CDR1 is SGDLS, CDR2 YYNGEE. The CDR3 loop is CASSPFGQPAPKDTF. For the CDR3, the DNA is TGTGCCAGCAGCCCATTCGGACAGCCGGCCCCTAAGGACACCTTC.

The chain carries TRBV28 and TRBJ2-1; 13 bases map to TRBD2. Germline CDR1 and CDR2: MDHEN and SYDVKM. Trimming at V came to 3 bases and at J to 1 base, leaving 9 bases not matched to a gene. This CDR3 spans 19 amino acids. In nucleotides, the CDR3 is TGTGCCAGCAGTTTCGTCACTAGCGGGGGGGCCACGTCCTACAATGAGCAGTTCTTC. The encoded protein is CASSFVTSGGATSYNEQFF. The entire variable domain, with the rest obtained from reference TRBV28 and TRBJ2-1, is as follows: DVKVTQSSRYLVKRTGEKVFLECVQDMDHENMFWYRQDPGLGLRLIYFSYDVKMKEKGDIPEGYSVSREKKERFSLILESASTNQTSMYLCASSFVTSGGATSYNEQFFGPGTRLTVL.